This T cell receptor beta chain came from a study of blood T cell repertoires in COVID-19. On the study more broadly: The study drew acute and convalescent COVID-19 samples from the United States, Italy and Spain. From T cells, B-cell-depleted T cells, or PBMCs came the material, which was cDNA or gDNA.

CDR3 length: 12 amino acids. V gave up 2 bases and J gave up 7 bases, with 6 bases separating them. CDR1 is LNHDA, CDR2 SQIVND, per germline (reference sequence). Profiled with immunoSEQ multiplex PCR; TCRdb holds only in-frame clones, not every one. The sample yields approximately 210,000 clones, 75% to 90% seen once. The clonotype was recovered from a man aged 40-49 years with acute or convalescent COVID-19. The V gene is TRBV19, the J gene TRBJ2-1, with D unresolved. Sequenced: peripheral blood. The CDR3 DNA reads as TGTGCCAGTAGTATAAGCGTTAATGAGCAGTTCTTC. Translated: CASSISVNEQFF.